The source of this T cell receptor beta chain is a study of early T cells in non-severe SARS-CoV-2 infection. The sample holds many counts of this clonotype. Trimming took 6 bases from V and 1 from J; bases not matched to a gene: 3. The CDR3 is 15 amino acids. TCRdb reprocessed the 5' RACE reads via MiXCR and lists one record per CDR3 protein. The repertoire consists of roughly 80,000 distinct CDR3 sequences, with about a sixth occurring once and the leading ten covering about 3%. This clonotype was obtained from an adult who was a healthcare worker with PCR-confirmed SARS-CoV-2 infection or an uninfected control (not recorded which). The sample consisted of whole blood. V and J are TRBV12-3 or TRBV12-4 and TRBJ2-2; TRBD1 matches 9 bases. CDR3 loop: CASSKGQGNTGELFF. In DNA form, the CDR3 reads TGTGCCAGCAGCAAGGGACAGGGGAACACCGGGGAGCTGTTTTTT.